The present T cell receptor beta chain was sequenced within a study of T cell changes during pregnancy in multiple sclerosis. Method: immunoSEQ multiplex PCR; TCRdb's copy keeps in-frame clones and lacks some. The table records approximately 130,000 clones, approximately 95% of them present only once. CDR1 and CDR2 from the germline V gene are LNHDA and SQIVND (reference sequence). This CDR3 comprises 15 residues. With V trimmed by 6 bases and J by 2 bases, 7 bases remained unmatched. The receptor's source is a female donor with multiple sclerosis, enrolled in a pregnancy study. Sequenced here: peripheral blood, sampled before pregnancy. The V and J genes are TRBV19 and TRBJ2-5, with TRBD1 matching over 9 bases. The CDR3 region is CASSGPGQGQETQYF. Written as DNA, the CDR3 is TGTGCCAGTAGCGGACCGGGACAGGGACAAGAGACCCAGTACTTC. The entire variable domain, with the rest obtained from reference TRBV19 and TRBJ2-5, is as follows: DGGITQSPKYLFRKEGQNVTLSCEQNLNHDAMYWYRQDPGQGLRLIYYSQIVNDFQKGDIAEGYSVSREKKESFPLTVTSAQKNPTAFYLCASSGPGQGQETQYFGPGTRLLVL.